This T cell receptor (beta chain) was identified in a study of graft-versus-host responses after intestinal transplantation. Lymphocytes from graft epithelium and lamina propria were isolated. Sequenced by immunoSEQ multiplex PCR; TCRdb stores in-frame clones only, minus some. The profile covers roughly 20,000 clones, with about 65% appearing a single time and more than 7% taken by the ten largest. General study points: Detection of GvH clones occurred in recipient marrow, and some had their first appearance in ileum or blood. Circulating GvH clones peaking coincided with falling HvG clones soon after transplant. Allografts from individuals with graft-donor T cell macrochimerism displayed high graft-versus-host to host-versus-graft clonal ratios.

A remark on this clone: No antigen is known for it.

The source of this sequence is a human patient who received an intestinal transplant, so some T cells may come from the graft donor. The specimen was ileum tissue, collected roughly 21 days after intestinal transplant.

The CDR3 region has the DNA TGTGCCAGCAGTGAAGCGTCAGGGGGCGACCGGGAGACCCAGTACTTC. Its translation is CASSEASGGDRETQYF. V usage is TRBV2 and J usage is TRBJ2-5, with TRBD1 matching over 8 bases. The CDR3 spans 16 residues. With V trimmed by 0 bases and J by 5 bases, 8 bases remained unmatched. Germline values: CDR1 SNHLY, CDR2 FYNNEI. The complete variable domain, with remaining parts taken from reference TRBV2 and TRBJ2-5, reads EPEVTQTPSHQVTQMGQEVILRCVPISNHLYFYWYRQILGQKVEFLVSFYNNEISEKSEIFDDQFSVERPDGSNFTLKIRSTKLEDSAMYFCASSEASGGDRETQYFGPGTRLLVL.